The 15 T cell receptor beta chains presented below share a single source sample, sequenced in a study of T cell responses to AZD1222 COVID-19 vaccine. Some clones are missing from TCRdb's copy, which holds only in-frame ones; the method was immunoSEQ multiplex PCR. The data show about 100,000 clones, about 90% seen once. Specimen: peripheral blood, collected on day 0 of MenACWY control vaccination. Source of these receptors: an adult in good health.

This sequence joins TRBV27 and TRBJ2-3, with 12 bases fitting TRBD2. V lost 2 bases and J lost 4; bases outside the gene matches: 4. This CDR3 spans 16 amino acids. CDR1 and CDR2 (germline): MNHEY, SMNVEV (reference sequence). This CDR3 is CASSLRLAGGSDTQYF. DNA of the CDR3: TGTGCCAGCAGTTTACGCCTAGCGGGAGGGTCAGATACGCAGTATTTT.

The CDR3 coding sequence is TGTGCCAGCAGCACCCGGACAGGGGGAGGAACTGAAGCTTTCTTT. Translation: CASSTRTGGGTEAFF. This chain connects TRBV5-8 to TRBJ1-1; 10 bases are a match to TRBD1. CDR1 is SGHTS, CDR2 YDEGEE, per germline. V shed 4 bases, J shed 5 bases, and the junction held 8 bases outside the gene matches. The CDR3 loop spans 15 amino acids.

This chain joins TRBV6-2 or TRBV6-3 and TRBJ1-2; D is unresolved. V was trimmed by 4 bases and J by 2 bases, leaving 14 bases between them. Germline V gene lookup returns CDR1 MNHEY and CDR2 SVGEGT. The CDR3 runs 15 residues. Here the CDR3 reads CASSSTPGLNYGYTF. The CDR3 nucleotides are TGTGCCAGCAGTTCTACTCCGGGCCTCAACTATGGCTACACCTTC.

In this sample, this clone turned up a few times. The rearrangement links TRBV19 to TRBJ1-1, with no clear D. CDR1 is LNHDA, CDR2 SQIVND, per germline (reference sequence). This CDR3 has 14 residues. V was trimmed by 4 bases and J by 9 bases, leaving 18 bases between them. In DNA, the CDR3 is TGTGCCAGTAGTACCCTTGACTCGGGGAAACAAGCTTTCTTT. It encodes CASSTLDSGKQAFF.

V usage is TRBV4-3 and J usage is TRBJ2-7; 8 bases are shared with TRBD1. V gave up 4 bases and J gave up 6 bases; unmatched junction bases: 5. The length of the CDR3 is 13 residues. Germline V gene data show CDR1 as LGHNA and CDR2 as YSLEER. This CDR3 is CASSPGQVGEQYF. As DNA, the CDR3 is TGCGCCAGCAGCCCGGGACAGGTGGGCGAGCAGTACTTC.

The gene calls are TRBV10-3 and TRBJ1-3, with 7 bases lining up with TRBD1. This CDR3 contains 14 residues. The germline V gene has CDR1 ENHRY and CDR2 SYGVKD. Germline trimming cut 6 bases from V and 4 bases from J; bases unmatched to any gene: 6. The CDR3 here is CAIRATGTGNTIYF. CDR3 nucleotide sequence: TGTGCCATCAGGGCGACAGGGACAGGAAACACCATATATTTT.

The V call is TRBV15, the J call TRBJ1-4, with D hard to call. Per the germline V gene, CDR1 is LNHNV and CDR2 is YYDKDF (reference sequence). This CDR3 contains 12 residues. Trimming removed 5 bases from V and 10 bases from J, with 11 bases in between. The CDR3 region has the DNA TGTGCCACCAGCGGGAGTGAAGTAAAACTGTTTTTT. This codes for CATSGSEVKLFF.

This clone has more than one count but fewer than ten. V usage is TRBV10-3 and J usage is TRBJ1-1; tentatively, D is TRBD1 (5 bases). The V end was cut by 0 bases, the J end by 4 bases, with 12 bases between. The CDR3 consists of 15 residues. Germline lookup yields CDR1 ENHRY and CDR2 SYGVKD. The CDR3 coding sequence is TGTGCCATCAGTGAGTCGTTGGGGCAAGGCACTGAAGCTTTCTTT. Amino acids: CAISESLGQGTEAFF.

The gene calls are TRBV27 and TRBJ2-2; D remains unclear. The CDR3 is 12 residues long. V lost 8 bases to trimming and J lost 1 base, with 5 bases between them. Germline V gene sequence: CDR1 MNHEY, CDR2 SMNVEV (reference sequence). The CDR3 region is CASGVNTGELFF. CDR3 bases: TGTGCCAGCGGGGTGAACACCGGGGAGCTGTTTTTT.

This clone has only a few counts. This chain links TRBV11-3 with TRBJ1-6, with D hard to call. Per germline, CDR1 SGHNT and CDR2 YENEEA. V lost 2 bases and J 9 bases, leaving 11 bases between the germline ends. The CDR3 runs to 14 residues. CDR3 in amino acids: CASSLLPVGSPLHF. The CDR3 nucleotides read TGTGCCAGCAGCTTACTCCCGGTCGGTTCACCCCTCCACTTT.

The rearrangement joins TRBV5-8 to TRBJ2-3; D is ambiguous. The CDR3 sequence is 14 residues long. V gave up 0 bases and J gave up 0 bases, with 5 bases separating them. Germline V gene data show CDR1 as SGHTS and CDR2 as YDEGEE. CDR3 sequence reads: CASSLGQSTDTQYF. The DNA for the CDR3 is TGTGCCAGCAGCTTGGGGCAGAGCACAGATACGCAGTATTTT.

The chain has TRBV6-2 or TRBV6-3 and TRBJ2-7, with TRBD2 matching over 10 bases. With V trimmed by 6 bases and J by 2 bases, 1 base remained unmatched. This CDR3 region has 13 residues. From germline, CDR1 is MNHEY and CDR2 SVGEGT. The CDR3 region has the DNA TGTGCCAGCAGCGGACTAGCGGCCTACGAGCAGTACTTC. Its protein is CASSGLAAYEQYF.

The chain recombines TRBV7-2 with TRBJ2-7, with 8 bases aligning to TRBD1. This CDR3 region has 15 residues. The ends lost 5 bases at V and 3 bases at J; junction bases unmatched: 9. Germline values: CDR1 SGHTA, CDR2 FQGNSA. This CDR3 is CASSLRTGSDYEQYF. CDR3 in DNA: TGTGCCAGCAGCCTACGGACAGGGAGCGACTACGAGCAGTACTTC. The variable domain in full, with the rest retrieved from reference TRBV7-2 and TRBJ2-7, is GAGVSQSPSNKVTEKGKDVELRCDPISGHTALYWYRQSLGQGLEFLIYFQGNSAPDKSGLPSDRFSAERTGGSVSTLTIQRTQQEDSAVYLCASSLRTGSDYEQYFGPGTRLTVT.

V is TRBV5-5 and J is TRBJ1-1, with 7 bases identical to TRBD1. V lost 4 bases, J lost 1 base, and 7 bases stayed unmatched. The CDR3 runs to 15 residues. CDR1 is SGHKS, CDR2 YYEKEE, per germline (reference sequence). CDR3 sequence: CASSHRDRANTEAFF. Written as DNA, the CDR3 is TGTGCCAGCAGCCACCGCGACAGGGCGAACACTGAAGCTTTCTTT. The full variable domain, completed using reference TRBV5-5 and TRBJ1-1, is DAGVTQSPTHLIKTRGQQVTLRCSPISGHKSVSWYQQVLGQGPQFIFQYYEKEERGRGNFPDRFSARQFPNYSSELNVNALLLGDSALYLCASSHRDRANTEAFFGQGTRLTVV.

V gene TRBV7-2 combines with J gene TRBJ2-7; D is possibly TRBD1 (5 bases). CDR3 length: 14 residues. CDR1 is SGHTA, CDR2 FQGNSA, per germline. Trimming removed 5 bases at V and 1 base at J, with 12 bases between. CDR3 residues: CASSQIGVSYEQYF. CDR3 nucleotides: TGTGCCAGCAGCCAAATAGGGGTTTCCTACGAGCAGTACTTC.